Sequencing of this T cell receptor (beta chain) was carried out in a study of blood T cell repertoires in COVID-19. The assay was immunoSEQ multiplex PCR, and TCRdb's table has in-frame clones only and misses some. The sample consists of approximately 280,000 clones, around 90% of them appearing once. The receptor's source is a man aged 50 to 60 with acute or convalescent COVID-19. The specimen sequenced was peripheral blood.

CDR3 loop: CSAPGSGWGGDTQYF. The CDR3 DNA reads TGCAGCGCCCCGGGGAGCGGGTGGGGGGGAGATACGCAGTATTTT. The chain recombines TRBV29-1 with TRBJ2-3; 7 bases map to TRBD2. The germline CDR1 and CDR2 sequences are SQVTM and ANQGSEA. With 7 bases clipped from V and 5 bases from J, the junction kept 15 bases outside the gene matches. CDR3 length equals 15 residues.